Listed below are T cell receptor beta chains from one sample, sequenced in a study of molecular identifiers for immune sequencing clone quantification. MiXCR, applied by TCRdb to the PCR reads, yields one record per CDR3 protein. The repertoire holds around 320,000 distinct CDR3 sequences, with about 23% as singletons. Sequences were obtained from naive CD8+ T cells from blood, with Jurkat cell RNA spiked in. Source of these receptors: a human donor in good health. Some libraries in this study had Jurkat cell RNA spiked in. Each CDR3 is given with its conserved first and last residue. D genes are given only for firm matches. Size is stated for part of the rows, as once, few or many counts, or as a class when the clone is expanded.

v_gene: TRBV20-1; j_gene: TRBJ2-1; d_gene: NA; abundance: many; CDR3aa: CSASMGETPNEQFF; CDR3nt: TGCAGTGCTAGTATGGGGGAGACACCCAATGAGCAGTTCTTC
v_gene: TRBV14; j_gene: TRBJ1-2; d_gene: TRBD1; abundance: many; CDR3aa: CASSHPGQGAQIPHGYTF; CDR3nt: TGTGCCAGCAGCCATCCGGGACAGGGGGCCCAAATTCCTCATGGCTACACCTTC
v_gene: TRBV7-6; j_gene: TRBJ2-1; d_gene: NA; abundance: NA; CDR3aa: CAGSFRQGGNEQFF; CDR3nt: TGTGCCGGCAGCTTTCGACAGGGAGGCAATGAGCAGTTCTTC
v_gene: TRBV20-1; j_gene: TRBJ2-3; d_gene: TRBD1; abundance: once; CDR3aa: CSAPFPRDTGGGTDTQYF; CDR3nt: TGCAGTGCCCCATTCCCCCGCGATACAGGGGGCGGCACAGATACGCAGTATTTT
v_gene: TRBV9; j_gene: TRBJ2-3; d_gene: TRBD2; abundance: NA; CDR3aa: CASSVESVGGDTQYF; CDR3nt: TGTGCCAGCAGCGTAGAGAGCGTGGGGGGGGATACGCAGTATTTT
v_gene: TRBV6-1; j_gene: TRBJ1-4; d_gene: NA; abundance: NA; CDR3aa: CASIIIPDLNEKLFF; CDR3nt: TGTGCCAGCATCATAATACCGGATCTTAATGAAAAACTGTTTTTT
v_gene: TRBV7-9; j_gene: TRBJ1-5; d_gene: TRBD1; abundance: NA; CDR3aa: CASSLDRGGQPQHF; CDR3nt: TGTGCCAGCAGCTTGGACAGGGGTGGGCAGCCCCAGCATTTT
v_gene: TRBV11-2; j_gene: TRBJ2-3; d_gene: TRBD2; abundance: many; CDR3aa: CASSPGGAWPDTQYF; CDR3nt: TGTGCCAGCAGCCCCGGGGGGGCCTGGCCAGATACGCAGTATTTT
v_gene: TRBV2; j_gene: TRBJ2-3; d_gene: NA; abundance: NA; CDR3aa: CASSEALRWGTTDTQYF; CDR3nt: TGTGCCAGCAGTGAAGCGCTTCGATGGGGGACCACAGATACGCAGTATTTT
v_gene: TRBV4-3; j_gene: TRBJ1-1; d_gene: NA; abundance: NA; CDR3aa: CASSQGWGADDTEAFF; CDR3nt: TGCGCCAGCAGCCAAGGTTGGGGGGCGGATGACACTGAAGCTTTCTTT
v_gene: TRBV4-3; j_gene: TRBJ1-5; d_gene: NA; abundance: few; CDR3aa: CASSQDAGFSNQPQHF; CDR3nt: TGCGCCAGCAGCCAAGATGCGGGTTTTAGCAATCAGCCCCAGCATTTT
v_gene: TRBV4-1; j_gene: TRBJ1-6; d_gene: NA; abundance: many; CDR3aa: CASSQDWGPYSPLHF; CDR3nt: TGCGCCAGCAGCCAAGATTGGGGACCCTATTCACCCCTCCACTTT
v_gene: TRBV9; j_gene: TRBJ2-7; d_gene: TRBD1; abundance: few; CDR3aa: CASSVRDRHYEQYF; CDR3nt: TGTGCCAGCAGCGTCCGGGACAGACACTACGAGCAGTACTTC
v_gene: TRBV5-6; j_gene: TRBJ2-3; d_gene: TRBD1; abundance: many; CDR3aa: CASSLSSRTGSTDTQYF; CDR3nt: TGTGCCAGCAGCTTGAGTTCCCGGACAGGAAGCACAGATACGCAGTATTTT
v_gene: TRBV27; j_gene: TRBJ1-2; d_gene: NA; abundance: NA; CDR3aa: CASSGGAYGYTF; CDR3nt: TGTGCCAGCTCCGGGGGGGCGTATGGCTACACCTTC
v_gene: TRBV5-5; j_gene: TRBJ2-1; d_gene: NA; abundance: NA; CDR3aa: CASSPPVETYNEQFF; CDR3nt: TGTGCCAGCAGTCCCCCCGTGGAGACCTACAATGAGCAGTTCTTC
v_gene: TRBV21-1; j_gene: TRBJ1-5; d_gene: NA; abundance: many; CDR3aa: CASSTNRDSNQPQHF; CDR3nt: TGTGCCAGCAGCACCAACAGGGATAGCAATCAGCCCCAGCATTTT